Shown below are 20 T cell receptor beta chains from a single sample sequenced in a study of blood T cell repertoires in COVID-19. The data were produced by immunoSEQ multiplex PCR, yet TCRdb's version contains in-frame clones alone and is incomplete. The sample has over 150,000 clones, around nine tenths seen once. Material: peripheral blood. All receptors derive from a man aged 45 to 65 with COVID-19, enrolled during active disease.

The genes are TRBV28 and TRBJ2-7; 8 bases are shared with TRBD2. The length of the CDR3 is 14 residues. J lost 3 bases, V lost 5 bases, and 6 bases had no gene match. Germline loops: CDR1 MDHEN, CDR2 SYDVKM. As DNA, the CDR3 is TGTGCCAGCAGTCTCTCGGGACTAGACTACGAGCAGTACTTC. Encoded protein: CASSLSGLDYEQYF.

This chain links TRBV18 with TRBJ2-5, with unresolved D. CDR1 KGHSH and CDR2 LQKENI come from the germline V gene. This CDR3 region has 14 residues. Between the trimmed V and J ends, which lost 2 bases and 2 bases, there was a span of 9 bases. The CDR3 is CASSPTGQQETQYF. CDR3 nucleotides: TGTGCCAGCTCACCAACTGGGCAGCAAGAGACCCAGTACTTC.

The gene calls are TRBV30 and TRBJ2-1; 8 bases are a match to TRBD1. The CDR3 sequence is 15 residues long. J gave up 7 bases and V 3 bases, and 11 bases lay outside the gene matches. The germline V gene has CDR1 GTSNPN and CDR2 SVGIG (reference sequence). CDR3 coding DNA: TGTGCCTGGAGCCAACCGTGGACAGGGCTGAATGAGCAGTTCTTC. This codes for CAWSQPWTGLNEQFF.

The chain links TRBV27 to TRBJ1-2; TRBD1 aligns across 7 bases. This CDR3 has 12 amino acids. CDR1 and CDR2 from the germline V gene are MNHEY and SMNVEV (reference sequence). Trimming took 6 bases from V and 4 from J; bases not matched to a gene: 2. The CDR3 DNA sequence: TGTGCCAGCAGGAGACAGGGCTATGGCTACACCTTC. This codes for CASRRQGYGYTF.

The chain carries TRBV11-2 and TRBJ2-5; 7 positions match TRBD2. The CDR3 runs 16 residues. With V trimmed by 2 bases and J by 5 bases, 11 bases remained unmatched. Per germline, CDR1 SGHAT and CDR2 FQNNGV. CDR3 region: CASSLPSAGYRETQYF. The CDR3 region has the DNA TGTGCCAGCAGCTTACCCTCAGCGGGATATCGGGAGACCCAGTACTTC.

The V gene is TRBV7-3, the J gene TRBJ2-2; D may be TRBD1 (6 bases). The CDR3 has 16 residues. Germline assignment: CDR1 SGHTA and CDR2 FQGTGA. V was cut by 5 bases and J by 1 base, with 14 bases left in between. CDR3 protein: CASSPSGHQNTGELFF. The CDR3 coding sequence is TGTGCCAGCAGCCCATCGGGACACCAGAACACCGGGGAGCTGTTTTTT.

V usage is TRBV12-3 or TRBV12-4 and J usage is TRBJ1-1, with 7 bases aligning to TRBD1. The CDR3 consists of 13 residues. V shed 10 bases and J 2 bases; nucleotides not matched to a gene: 7. The CDR3 DNA follows: TGTGCCACTCGCGACAGGGCAAACACTGAAGCTTTCTTT. Its translation is CATRDRANTEAFF.

CDR3 nucleotides: TGTGCCAGCAGTTACAGGGCAACTAATGAAAAACTGTTTTTT. Translating it yields CASSYRATNEKLFF. The chain combines TRBV2 with TRBJ1-4; D may be TRBD1 (6 bases). This CDR3 has 14 amino acids. The germline V and J ends were trimmed by 5 bases and 0 bases, with 7 bases remaining between them. CDR1 is SNHLY and CDR2 is FYNNEI in the germline V gene.

This clone was detected only once. This chain connects TRBV10-1 to TRBJ1-1; D not certain. This CDR3 has 13 residues. The germline V and J ends were trimmed by 8 bases and 4 bases, with 14 bases remaining between them. CDR1 and CDR2 (germline): WNHNN, SYGVQD (reference sequence). CDR3 in amino acids: CASARNGATEAFF. Here the CDR3 DNA reads TGCGCCAGCGCTCGGAACGGAGCCACTGAAGCTTTCTTT.

V gene TRBV28 combines with J gene TRBJ1-4; 9 bases agree with TRBD1. This CDR3 is built from 18 residues. Germline V CDR1 and CDR2: MDHEN, SYDVKM. V dropped 6 bases and J dropped 5; count of bases not matched to a gene: 16. CDR3 residues: CASSSPGQGGVGNEKLFF. The CDR3 DNA sequence: TGTGCCAGCAGCTCTCCGGGACAGGGAGGAGTGGGGAATGAAAAACTGTTTTTT. Complete variable domain (other parts from reference TRBV28 and TRBJ1-4): DVKVTQSSRYLVKRTGEKVFLECVQDMDHENMFWYRQDPGLGLRLIYFSYDVKMKEKGDIPEGYSVSREKKERFSLILESASTNQTSMYLCASSSPGQGGVGNEKLFFGSGTQLSVL.

The CDR3 DNA follows: TGTGCCAGCAGACGATCCCGGACTAGGAGTTTACTCGAGCAGTACTTC. It translates to CASRRSRTRSLLEQYF. J is TRBJ2-7 and V is TRBV28; TRBD2 matches at 7 bases. The CDR3 loop spans 16 amino acids. CDR1 and CDR2 (germline): MDHEN, SYDVKM. V dropped 6 bases and J dropped 6; count of bases not matched to a gene: 17.

The chain couples TRBV5-6 to TRBJ1-2, with TRBD1 as a possible D gene (5 bases). Germline V CDR1 and CDR2: SGHDT, YYEEEE. The CDR3 contains 13 residues. Trimming removed 5 bases from V and 1 base from J, with 9 bases in between. The CDR3: CASSDSYNYGYTF. The CDR3 nucleotides are TGTGCCAGCAGTGACAGTTATAACTATGGCTACACCTTC.

The chain recombines TRBV3-1 (or the pseudogene TRBV3-2) with TRBJ2-7, with a tentative D call TRBD1 (6 bases). V dropped 1 base and J dropped 4 bases, with 11 bases sitting between them. Germline V gene data show CDR1 as LGHDT and CDR2 as YNNKEL (reference sequence). The CDR3 is made up of 14 amino acids. CDR3 residues: CASSQVLGAYEQYF. The CDR3, as DNA: TGTGCCAGCAGCCAAGTACTGGGGGCGTACGAGCAGTACTTC.

The V and J genes are TRBV11-1 and TRBJ2-5; D perhaps matches TRBD2 (5 bases). The CDR3 is made up of 14 amino acids. The V gene lost 1 base and the J gene lost 5 bases, with 11 bases spanning the gap. Germline V CDR1 and CDR2: SGHAT, FQDESV (reference sequence). CDR3 bases: TGTGCCAGCAGCTTAGGAGGGTTTTCCGAGACCCAGTACTTC. It yields the protein CASSLGGFSETQYF.

The rearrangement joins TRBV5-1 to TRBJ1-4; 7 bases line up with TRBD1. Per the germline V gene, CDR1 is SGHRS and CDR2 is YFSETQ. The J segment lost 2 bases and the V segment lost 3 bases, leaving 4 bases of the junction unmatched. There are 15 residues in the CDR3. CDR3 coding DNA: TGCGCCAGCAGCTGGGGGACAGCCACTAATGAAAAACTGTTTTTT. Encoded protein: CASSWGTATNEKLFF.

The chain combines TRBV19 with TRBJ1-1, with TRBD1 as a possible D gene (6 bases). This CDR3 is built from 18 residues. Germline V lookup: CDR1 LNHDA, CDR2 SQIVND (reference sequence). Trimming shortened V by 6 bases and J by 0 bases, and 23 bases separated the two germline ends. The CDR3 here is CASRLRPGGGGMNTEAFF. The DNA of the CDR3 is TGTGCCAGTAGATTAAGGCCCGGGGGCGGGGGAATGAACACTGAAGCTTTCTTT.

The chain uses TRBV3-1 (or the pseudogene TRBV3-2) and TRBJ1-1, with TRBD1 identical over 9 bases. The CDR3 consists of 14 residues. Germline V lookup: CDR1 LGHDT, CDR2 YNNKEL (reference sequence). V was pared by 0 bases and J by 10 bases, with 6 bases of the junction left unmatched. The CDR3 coding sequence is TGTGCCAGCAGCCAAGATCAGACAGGGGGTTCAGCTTTCTTT. Its protein product is CASSQDQTGGSAFF.

This clone was observed once. The rearrangement joins TRBV7-2 to TRBJ2-5; the match to TRBD1 covers 9 bases. CDR3 length: 15 residues. Germline loops: CDR1 SGHTA, CDR2 FQGNSA. Trimming took 1 base from V and 4 from J; bases not matched to a gene: 4. The CDR3 DNA reads as TGTGCCAGCAGCTTAGACAGGGGGCTGCGAGAGACCCAGTACTTC. Its protein is CASSLDRGLRETQYF.

This clone was observed once. The V call is TRBV19, the J call TRBJ2-1; no clear D. Trimming left V 5 bases short and J 5 bases short, with 19 bases between. There are 16 residues in the CDR3. CDR1 is LNHDA and CDR2 is SQIVND in the germline V gene (reference sequence). CDR3 nucleotides: TGTGCCAGTAGTCCCCACTCGGTCTTCGCGGACAATGAGCAGTTCTTC. As protein: CASSPHSVFADNEQFF.

The chain carries TRBV5-8 and TRBJ2-3; TRBD1 aligns across 10 bases. This CDR3 has 15 amino acids. V dropped 3 bases and J dropped 3; count of bases not matched to a gene: 4. CDR1 is SGHTS, CDR2 YDEGEE, per germline. The CDR3 coding sequence is TGTGCCAGCAGCTCCCGGGACAGGGGAACAGATACGCAGTATTTT. Translating it yields CASSSRDRGTDTQYF.